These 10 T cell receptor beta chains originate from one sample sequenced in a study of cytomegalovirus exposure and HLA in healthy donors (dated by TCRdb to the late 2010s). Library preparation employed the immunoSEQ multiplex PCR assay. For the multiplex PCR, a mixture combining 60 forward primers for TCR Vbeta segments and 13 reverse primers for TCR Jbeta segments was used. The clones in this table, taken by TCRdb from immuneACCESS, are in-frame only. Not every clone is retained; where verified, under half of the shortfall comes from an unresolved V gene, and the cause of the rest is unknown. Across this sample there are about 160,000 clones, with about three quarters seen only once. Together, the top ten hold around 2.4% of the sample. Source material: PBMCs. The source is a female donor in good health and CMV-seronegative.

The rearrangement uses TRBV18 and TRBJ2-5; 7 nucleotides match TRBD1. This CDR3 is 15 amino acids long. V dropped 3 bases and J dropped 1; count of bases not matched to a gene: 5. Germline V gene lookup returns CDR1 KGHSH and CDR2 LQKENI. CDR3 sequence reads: CASSPRTGLQETQYF. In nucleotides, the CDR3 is TGTGCCAGCTCACCTCGGACAGGCCTCCAAGAGACCCAGTACTTC. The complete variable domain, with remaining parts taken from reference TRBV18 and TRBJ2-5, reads NAGVMQNPRHLVRRRGQEARLRCSPMKGHSHVYWYRQLPEEGLKFMVYLQKENIIDESGMPKERFSAEFPKEGPSILRIQQVVRGDSAAYFCASSPRTGLQETQYFGPGTRLLVL.

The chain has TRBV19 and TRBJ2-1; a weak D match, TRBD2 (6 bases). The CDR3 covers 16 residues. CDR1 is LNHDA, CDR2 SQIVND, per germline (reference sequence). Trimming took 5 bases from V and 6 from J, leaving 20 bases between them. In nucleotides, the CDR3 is TGTGCCAGTAGTTCCCAGCGGGCCCAACCTCTCAATGAGCAGTTCTTC. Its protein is CASSSQRAQPLNEQFF. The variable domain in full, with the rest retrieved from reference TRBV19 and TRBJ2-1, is DGGITQSPKYLFRKEGQNVTLSCEQNLNHDAMYWYRQDPGQGLRLIYYSQIVNDFQKGDIAEGYSVSREKKESFPLTVTSAQKNPTAFYLCASSSQRAQPLNEQFFGPGTRLTVL.

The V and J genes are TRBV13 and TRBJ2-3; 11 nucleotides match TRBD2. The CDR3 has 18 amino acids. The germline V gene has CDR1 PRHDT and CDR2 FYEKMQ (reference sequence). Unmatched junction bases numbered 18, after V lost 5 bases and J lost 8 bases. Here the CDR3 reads CASSTHDWASGGSGTQYF. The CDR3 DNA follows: TGTGCCAGCAGCACCCATGACTGGGCTAGCGGGGGGTCGGGTACGCAGTATTTT.

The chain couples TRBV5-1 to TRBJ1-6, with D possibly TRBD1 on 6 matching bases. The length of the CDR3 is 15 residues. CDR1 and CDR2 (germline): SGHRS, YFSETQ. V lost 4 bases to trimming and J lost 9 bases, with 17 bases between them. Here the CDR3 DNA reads TGCGCCAGCAGCACTGACAGGCCCGTCGGTTCACCCCTCCACTTT. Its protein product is CASSTDRPVGSPLHF.

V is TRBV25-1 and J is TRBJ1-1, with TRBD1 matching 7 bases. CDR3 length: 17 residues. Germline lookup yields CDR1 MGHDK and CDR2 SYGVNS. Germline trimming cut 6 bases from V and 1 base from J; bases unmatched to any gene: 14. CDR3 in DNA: TGTGCCAGCAGGCCATTATATTTTCGACAGGGGAACACTGAAGCTTTCTTT. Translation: CASRPLYFRQGNTEAFF. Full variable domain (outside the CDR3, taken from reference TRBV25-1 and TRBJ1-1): EADIYQTPRYLVIGTGKKITLECSQTMGHDKMYWYQQDPGMELHLIHYSYGVNSTEKGDLSSESTVSRIRTEHFPLTLESARPSHTSQYLCASRPLYFRQGNTEAFFGQGTRLTVV.

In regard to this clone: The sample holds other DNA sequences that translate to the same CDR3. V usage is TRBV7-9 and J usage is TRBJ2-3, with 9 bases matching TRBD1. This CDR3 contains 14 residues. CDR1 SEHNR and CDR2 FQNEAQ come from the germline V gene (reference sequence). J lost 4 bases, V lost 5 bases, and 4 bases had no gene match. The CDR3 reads CASSLTGGADTQYF. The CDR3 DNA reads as TGTGCCAGCAGCCTGACAGGGGGAGCAGATACGCAGTATTTT. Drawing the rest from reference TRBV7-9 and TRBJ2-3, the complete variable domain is DTGVSQNPRHKITKRGQNVTFRCDPISEHNRLYWYRQTLGQGPEFLTYFQNEAQLEKSRLLSDRFSAERPKGSFSTLEIQRTEQGDSAMYLCASSLTGGADTQYFGPGTRLTVL.

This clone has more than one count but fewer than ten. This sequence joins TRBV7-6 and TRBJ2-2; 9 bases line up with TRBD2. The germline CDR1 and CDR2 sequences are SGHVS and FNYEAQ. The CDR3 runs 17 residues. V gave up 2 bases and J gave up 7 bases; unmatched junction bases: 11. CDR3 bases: TGTGCCAGCAGCTTAAGGGAGGCGGGAGGGCCCGGCGGGGAGCTGTTTTTT. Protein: CASSLREAGGPGGELFF.

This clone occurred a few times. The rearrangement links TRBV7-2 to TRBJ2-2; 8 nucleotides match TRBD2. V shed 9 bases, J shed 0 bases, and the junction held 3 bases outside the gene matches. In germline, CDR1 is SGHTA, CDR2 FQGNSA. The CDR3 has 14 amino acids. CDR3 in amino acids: CASRAGANTGELFF. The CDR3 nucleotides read TGTGCCAGTCGAGCGGGAGCGAACACCGGGGAGCTGTTTTTT. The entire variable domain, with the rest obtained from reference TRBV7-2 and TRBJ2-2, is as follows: GAGVSQSPSNKVTEKGKDVELRCDPISGHTALYWYRQSLGQGLEFLIYFQGNSAPDKSGLPSDRFSAERTGGSVSTLTIQRTQQEDSAVYLCASRAGANTGELFFGEGSRLTVL.

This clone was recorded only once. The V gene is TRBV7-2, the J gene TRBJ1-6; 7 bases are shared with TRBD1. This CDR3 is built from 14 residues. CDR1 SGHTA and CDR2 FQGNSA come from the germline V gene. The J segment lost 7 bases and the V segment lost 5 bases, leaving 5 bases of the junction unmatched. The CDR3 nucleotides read TGTGCCAGCAGCCCGACAGGGAGCAATTCACCCCTCCACTTT. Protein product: CASSPTGSNSPLHF. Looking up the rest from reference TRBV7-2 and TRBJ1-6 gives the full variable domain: GAGVSQSPSNKVTEKGKDVELRCDPISGHTALYWYRQSLGQGLEFLIYFQGNSAPDKSGLPSDRFSAERTGGSVSTLTIQRTQQEDSAVYLCASSPTGSNSPLHFGNGTRLTVT.

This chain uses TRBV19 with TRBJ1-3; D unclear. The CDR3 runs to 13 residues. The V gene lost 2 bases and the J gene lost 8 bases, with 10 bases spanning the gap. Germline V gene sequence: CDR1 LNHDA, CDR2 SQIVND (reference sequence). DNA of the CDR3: TGTGCCAGTAGTATACGCTCAGAGGACACCATATATTTT. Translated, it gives CASSIRSEDTIYF.